This T cell receptor beta chain appears in the sequencing data of a study of blood T cell repertoires in COVID-19. The germline CDR1 and CDR2 sequences are LGHNT and FRNRAP. This CDR3 has 15 amino acids. V lost 6 bases and J lost 0, with 14 bases in between. Per the authors' pipeline: Amplification of reference gene primers provided the estimated nucleated cell counts. The protocol was immunoSEQ multiplex PCR, while the TCRdb copy is restricted to in-frame clones and leaves out a portion. From that table come the V and J calls and clone size; the DNA was used to work out D and trimming. Here the sample spans around 200,000 clones, around four fifths being singletons.

The chain has TRBV12-5 and TRBJ1-1; maybe TRBD1 (6 bases). The sequence came from a woman aged 70-85 years with COVID-19, enrolled during active disease. Sequencing was performed on peripheral blood. The CDR3 sequence: CASGPSGHLNTEAFF. In DNA form, the CDR3 reads TGTGCTAGTGGCCCATCGGGACACCTGAACACTGAAGCTTTCTTT.